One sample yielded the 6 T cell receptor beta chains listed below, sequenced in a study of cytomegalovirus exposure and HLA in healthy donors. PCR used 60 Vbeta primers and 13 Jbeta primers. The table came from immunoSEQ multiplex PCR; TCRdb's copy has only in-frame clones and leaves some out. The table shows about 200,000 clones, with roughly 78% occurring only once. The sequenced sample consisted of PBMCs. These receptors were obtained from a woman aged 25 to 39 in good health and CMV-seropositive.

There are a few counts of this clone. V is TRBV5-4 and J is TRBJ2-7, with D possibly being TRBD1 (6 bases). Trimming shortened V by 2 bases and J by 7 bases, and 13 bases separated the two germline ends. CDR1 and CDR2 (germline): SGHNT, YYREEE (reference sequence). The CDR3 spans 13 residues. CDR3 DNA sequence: TGTGCCAGCAGCTTATACAGGGTTGGGGAGCAGTACTTC. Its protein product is CASSLYRVGEQYF.

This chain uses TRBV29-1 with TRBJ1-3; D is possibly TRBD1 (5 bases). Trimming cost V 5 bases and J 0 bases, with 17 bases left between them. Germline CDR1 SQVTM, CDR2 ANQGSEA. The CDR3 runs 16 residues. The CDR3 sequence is CSVRGHRESSGNTIYF. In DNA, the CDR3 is TGCAGCGTTAGGGGCCACCGGGAGAGCTCTGGAAACACCATATATTTT.

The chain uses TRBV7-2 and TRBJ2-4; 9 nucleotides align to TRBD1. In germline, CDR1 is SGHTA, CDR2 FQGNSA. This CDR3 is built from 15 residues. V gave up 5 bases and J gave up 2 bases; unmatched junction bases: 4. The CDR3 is CASSEGTGTKNIQYF. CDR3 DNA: TGTGCCAGCAGCGAAGGGACAGGGACCAAAAACATTCAGTACTTC.

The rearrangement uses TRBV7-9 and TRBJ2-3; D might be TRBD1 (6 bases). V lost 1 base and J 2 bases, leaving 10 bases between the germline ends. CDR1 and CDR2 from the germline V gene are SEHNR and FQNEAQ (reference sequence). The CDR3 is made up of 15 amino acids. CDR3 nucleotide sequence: TGTGCCAGCAGCTTAGAGGGACAAGTCACAGATACGCAGTATTTT. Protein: CASSLEGQVTDTQYF.

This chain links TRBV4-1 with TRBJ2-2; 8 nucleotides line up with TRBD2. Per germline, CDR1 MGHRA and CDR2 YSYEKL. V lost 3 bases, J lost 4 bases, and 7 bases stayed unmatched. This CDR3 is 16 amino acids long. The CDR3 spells CASSHPGGGITGELFF. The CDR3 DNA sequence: TGCGCCAGCAGCCACCCCGGGGGGGGTATCACCGGGGAGCTGTTTTTT.

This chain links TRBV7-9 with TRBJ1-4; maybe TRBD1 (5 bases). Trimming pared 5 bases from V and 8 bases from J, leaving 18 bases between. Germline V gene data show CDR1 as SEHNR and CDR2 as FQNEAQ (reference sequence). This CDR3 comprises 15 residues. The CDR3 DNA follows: TGTGCCAGCAGCCCCCGGGGGTCCCTCGAGGAAAAACTGTTTTTT. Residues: CASSPRGSLEEKLFF.